This TCR beta chain comes out of a study of T cells after yellow fever vaccination. Study background: SMART-Seq v4 Ultra Low Input prepared libraries from low-cell fractions. Study-level points and caveats: In FACS-sorted repertoires, abundant clonotypes from the bulk population could appear as contaminants. The CD4 compartment and the CD8 compartment contained a small share of clonotypes in common.

This CDR3 spans 15 amino acids. V lost 2 bases to trimming and J lost 6 bases, with 14 bases between them. In germline, CDR1 is SGHRS, CDR2 YFSETQ. Comment on this clonotype: Antigen: not known.

Conversion of TCR transcripts into cDNA relied on 5'RACE template switching, which added a universal primer site and UMIs. TCRdb reprocessed the 5' RACE reads with MiXCR, giving one entry per CDR3 protein. The table includes over 300,000 distinct CDR3 sequences, around 6.8% detected once. The V call is TRBV5-1, the J call TRBJ2-2; D is unclear. The specimen comprised PBMCs, sampled roughly 46 days after the first yellow fever vaccination. This clonotype was obtained from a man younger than 35 who received the YFV17D yellow fever vaccine. CDR3 protein: CASSFPSPAAGELFF. The CDR3 DNA reads as TGCGCCAGCAGCTTCCCATCCCCCGCCGCCGGGGAGCTGTTTTTT.